These 32 T cell receptor beta chains originate from one sample sequenced in a study of tumor-infiltrating lymphocytes in localized non-small cell lung cancer. Here immunoSEQ multiplex PCR was the method, and the copy in TCRdb shows in-frame clones only, minus some. The sample has 9,500 or so clones, roughly 80% seen once. Sequences were obtained from uninvolved lung tissue not adjacent to the tumor. The receptors here all came from a human donor with non-small cell lung cancer.

This clone is medium-sized. The chain joins TRBV4-3 to TRBJ2-5; D possibly corresponds to TRBD2 (6 bases). Germline CDR1 and CDR2: LGHNA and YSLEER. The CDR3 has 15 residues. Deletions cut 0 bases from V and 5 bases from J, with 13 bases between. This CDR3 reads CASSQDFGSWETQYF. CDR3 nucleotides: TGCGCCAGCAGCCAAGATTTCGGGAGTTGGGAGACCCAGTACTTC.

This chain joins TRBV28 and TRBJ2-7; weak D call: TRBD1 (6 bases). Germline loops: CDR1 MDHEN, CDR2 SYDVKM. The CDR3 is made up of 14 amino acids. Trimming left V 9 bases short and J 0 bases short, with 15 bases between. The chain's CDR3 is CASHGGLPSYEQYF. The CDR3 bases are TGTGCCAGTCATGGGGGCCTCCCCTCCTACGAGCAGTACTTC.

This clone was counted once. The chain uses TRBV29-1 and TRBJ1-1, with 8 bases that match TRBD1. The CDR3 runs to 16 residues. Germline V gives CDR1 SQVTM, CDR2 ANQGSEA. Losses at the gene ends were 0 bases for V and 1 base for J; bases not matched to a gene: 7. In nucleotides, the CDR3 is TGCAGCGTTGAAGACGCTACCGGGACAGGGAACACTGAAGCTTTCTTT. Amino acid sequence: CSVEDATGTGNTEAFF.

This sequence joins TRBV5-6 and TRBJ1-2; D not resolved. The CDR3 is made up of 14 amino acids. The V gene lost 0 bases and the J gene lost 2 bases, with 8 bases spanning the gap. The germline V gene encodes CDR1 SGHDT and CDR2 YYEEEE. CDR3 sequence (DNA): TGTGCCAGCAGCTTGGTAGACGGGAACTATGGCTACACCTTC. Protein: CASSLVDGNYGYTF.

The J gene is TRBJ1-5, the V gene TRBV2, with 9 nucleotides matching TRBD1. The length of the CDR3 is 15 residues. Germline V gene lookup returns CDR1 SNHLY and CDR2 FYNNEI. V lost 4 bases, J lost 3 bases, and 4 bases stayed unmatched. In DNA form, the CDR3 reads TGTGCCAGCAGTGTGACAGGGGGGAACAATCAGCCCCAGCATTTT. Translation gives CASSVTGGNNQPQHF.

The chain joins TRBV2 to TRBJ2-7; tentatively, D is TRBD1 or TRBD2 (6 bases each). The ends were cut back, 6 bases at V and 3 bases at J, with 12 bases in the middle. CDR3 size: 13 residues. Germline-derived CDR1 and CDR2 are SNHLY and FYNNEI. The CDR3 loop is CASRNREVYEQYF. For the CDR3, the DNA is TGTGCCAGCAGAAACAGGGAGGTCTACGAGCAGTACTTC.

The rearrangement uses TRBV2 and TRBJ1-2; D unclear. Looked up from germline, CDR1 is SNHLY and CDR2 is FYNNEI. Trimming shortened V by 4 bases and J by 4 bases, and 19 bases separated the two germline ends. CDR3 size: 16 residues. This chain's CDR3 is CASSGATPRNSYGYTF. CDR3 sequence (DNA): TGTGCCAGCAGTGGAGCTACACCCAGAAATAGCTATGGCTACACCTTC. The variable domain in full, with the rest retrieved from reference TRBV2 and TRBJ1-2, is EPEVTQTPSHQVTQMGQEVILRCVPISNHLYFYWYRQILGQKVEFLVSFYNNEISEKSEIFDDQFSVERPDGSNFTLKIRSTKLEDSAMYFCASSGATPRNSYGYTFGSGTRLTVV.

The chain carries TRBV30 and TRBJ2-2, with 7 bases aligning to TRBD2. The V and J ends lost 0 bases and 4 bases, in that order; junction bases with no gene match: 5. Germline V gene sequence: CDR1 GTSNPN, CDR2 SVGIG (reference sequence). The CDR3 spans 15 residues. This CDR3 reads CAWSVGTSVTGELFF. The CDR3, as DNA: TGTGCCTGGAGTGTAGGAACTAGCGTCACCGGGGAGCTGTTTTTT.

This clone is medium-sized. This chain uses TRBV25-1 with TRBJ1-1; 9 nucleotides agree with TRBD1. Unmatched junction bases numbered 15, after V lost 11 bases and J lost 11 bases. Germline CDR1 and CDR2: MGHDK and SYGVNS. CDR3 length equals 13 residues. The CDR3 is CAVTQGDRDRAFF. CDR3 in DNA: TGTGCCGTAACGCAGGGGGACAGGGACCGGGCTTTCTTT.

The V call is TRBV6-6, the J call TRBJ2-6; possibly TRBD1 for D (5 bases). Germline loops: CDR1 MNHNY, CDR2 SVGAGI (reference sequence). V was shortened by 4 bases and J by 0 bases, with 7 bases between the two germline ends. The CDR3 is made up of 15 amino acids. CDR3 residues: CASSFDSSGANVLTF. The CDR3 DNA sequence: TGTGCCAGCAGTTTCGACAGCTCTGGGGCCAACGTCCTGACTTTC.

The rearrangement links TRBV7-2 to TRBJ2-5; 9 bases are shared with TRBD2. Germline V gene lookup returns CDR1 SGHTA and CDR2 FQGNSA. J was trimmed by 4 bases and V by 1 base; bases with no gene match: 4. The CDR3 sequence is 15 residues long. CDR3 loop: CASSLVAGVLETQYF. CDR3 sequence (DNA): TGTGCCAGCAGCTTAGTAGCGGGAGTCTTAGAGACCCAGTACTTC.

The chain couples TRBV4-2 to TRBJ2-1; 9 nucleotides align to TRBD2. The junction had 6 bases not matched to a gene; V was cut back by 0 bases and J by 9 bases. This CDR3 region has 15 residues. Germline V gene sequence: CDR1 LGHNA, CDR2 YNFKEQ. DNA of the CDR3: TGTGCCAGCAGCCAAGACGTGGGCGGGGGGGGTGAGCAGTTCTTC. It encodes CASSQDVGGGGEQFF.

The J gene is TRBJ2-2, the V gene TRBV6-5; D remains ambiguous. The V end was cut by 3 bases, the J end by 2 bases, with 7 bases between. The length of the CDR3 is 14 residues. Looked up from germline, CDR1 is MNHEY and CDR2 is SVGAGI. CDR3: CASSYRSNTGELFF. In nucleotides, the CDR3 is TGTGCCAGCAGTTATCGCAGCAACACCGGGGAGCTGTTTTTT.

The chain recombines TRBV19 with TRBJ1-1; D gene uncertain. There are 14 residues in the CDR3. V was pared by 2 bases and J by 7 bases, with 14 bases between. The germline V gene encodes CDR1 LNHDA and CDR2 SQIVND (reference sequence). For the CDR3, the DNA is TGTGCCAGTAGTATACTGCCCCCGTCGGATGAAGCTTTCTTT. Encoded protein: CASSILPPSDEAFF.

The J gene is TRBJ2-1, the V gene TRBV7-2; 7 bases agree with TRBD2. Germline V gene lookup returns CDR1 SGHTA and CDR2 FQGNSA. This CDR3 has 15 amino acids. V gave up 5 bases and J gave up 3 bases; unmatched junction bases: 7. The CDR3 DNA is TGTGCCAGCAGCCTTCAGCGGGGACTCTACAATGAGCAGTTCTTC. It encodes CASSLQRGLYNEQFF.

The chain recombines TRBV6-6 with TRBJ1-2; no clear D gene. Trimming took 0 bases from V and 5 from J, leaving 10 bases between them. Germline assignment: CDR1 MNHNY and CDR2 SVGAGI (reference sequence). The CDR3 is 14 amino acids. The CDR3 loop reads CASSYSSPGYGYTF. The CDR3 nucleotides read TGTGCCAGCAGTTACTCGTCCCCCGGATATGGCTACACCTTC.

The rearrangement joins TRBV2 to TRBJ1-4, with 9 bases matching TRBD1. This CDR3 contains 14 residues. Germline trimming cut 3 bases from V and 11 bases from J; bases unmatched to any gene: 7. The V gene's germline CDR1 is SNHLY and CDR2 FYNNEI. CDR3 in amino acids: CASSDQGQGLKLFF. The DNA for the CDR3 is TGTGCCAGCAGTGATCAGGGACAGGGTCTTAAACTGTTTTTT.

The chain employs TRBV29-1 and TRBJ2-3, with D uncertain. The germline V gene encodes CDR1 SQVTM and CDR2 ANQGSEA. The CDR3 totals 12 residues. Trimming took off 4 bases at V and 8 bases at J, with 13 bases between the two ends. CDR3 residues: CSVAIGAITQYF. DNA of the CDR3: TGCAGCGTTGCAATCGGAGCGATTACGCAGTATTTT.

V gene TRBV2 combines with J gene TRBJ2-2; tentative D call: TRBD2 (6 bases). Germline assignment: CDR1 SNHLY and CDR2 FYNNEI. V was pared by 2 bases and J by 5 bases, with 12 bases between. The CDR3 has 15 residues. The CDR3, as DNA: TGTGCCAGCAGTGAATATAAGGGAGGAACCGGGGAGCTGTTTTTT. Translated, it gives CASSEYKGGTGELFF.

The chain links TRBV5-1 to TRBJ2-7; perhaps TRBD1 as D (6 bases). Per the germline V gene, CDR1 is SGHRS and CDR2 is YFSETQ. V gave up 0 bases and J gave up 6 bases, with 16 bases separating them. This CDR3 spans 15 amino acids. CDR3 sequence: CASSLGSRDIPEQYF. The CDR3 DNA sequence: TGCGCCAGCAGCTTGGGCTCCAGGGACATACCCGAGCAGTACTTC.

The gene calls are TRBV4-1 and TRBJ2-1; no clear D. With 1 base removed from V and 9 bases from J, the gap between germline ends came to 10 bases. This CDR3 spans 13 amino acids. Germline-derived CDR1 and CDR2 are MGHRA and YSYEKL. CDR3 nucleotides: TGCGCCAGCAGCCAAGGCCCGTGGGGTGAGCAGTTCTTC. Protein product: CASSQGPWGEQFF.

The genes are TRBV5-5 and TRBJ1-2; TRBD1 agrees at 9 bases. The germline CDR1 and CDR2 sequences are SGHKS and YYEKEE (reference sequence). V was clipped by 4 bases and J by 0 bases; unmatched bases: 4. This CDR3 is 15 amino acids long. CDR3 residues: CASSPGTGTNYGYTF. The CDR3 DNA sequence: TGTGCCAGCAGCCCCGGGACAGGGACTAACTATGGCTACACCTTC.

The chain combines TRBV19 with TRBJ1-4; possibly TRBD1 for D (6 bases). Trimming shortened V by 5 bases and J by 6 bases, and 22 bases separated the two germline ends. The CDR3 sequence is 17 residues long. Germline lookup yields CDR1 LNHDA and CDR2 SQIVND (reference sequence). The CDR3 nucleotides are TGTGCCAGTAGTCCACGGAGGGCGGGGGCGGCGGATGAAAAACTGTTTTTT. Residues: CASSPRRAGAADEKLFF.

This clone appeared once. The V and J genes are TRBV7-9 and TRBJ2-7, with D maybe TRBD2 (7 bases). The CDR3 has 14 amino acids. The V gene's germline CDR1 is SEHNR and CDR2 FQNEAQ (reference sequence). The germline V and J ends were trimmed by 1 base and 7 bases, with 14 bases remaining between them. The CDR3 is CASSLGRGAREQYF. The CDR3 bases are TGTGCCAGCAGCTTAGGACGGGGGGCGCGGGAGCAGTACTTC.

The rearrangement links TRBV10-3 to TRBJ2-3; D uncertain. The CDR3 totals 14 residues. V was cut by 1 base and J by 4 bases, with 9 bases left in between. Germline V gene sequence: CDR1 ENHRY, CDR2 SYGVKD. CDR3 residues: CAISEWQEADTQYF. The CDR3 DNA reads TGTGCCATCAGTGAGTGGCAAGAGGCAGATACGCAGTATTTT.

The gene calls are TRBV13 and TRBJ2-2; tentatively, D is TRBD1 (5 bases). The CDR3 spans 14 residues. Trimming removed 2 bases at V and 6 bases at J, with 10 bases between. Germline-derived CDR1 and CDR2 are PRHDT and FYEKMQ (reference sequence). The DNA for the CDR3 is TGTGCCAGCAGCTTAAAGACAGTCCCCGGGGAGCTGTTTTTT. This gives the protein CASSLKTVPGELFF. Complete variable domain (other parts from reference TRBV13 and TRBJ2-2): AAGVIQSPRHLIKEKRETATLKCYPIPRHDTVYWYQQGPGQDPQFLISFYEKMQSDKGSIPDRFSAQQFSDYHSELNMSSLELGDSALYFCASSLKTVPGELFFGEGSRLTVL.

This chain uses TRBV7-2 with TRBJ1-6, with a tentative D call TRBD1 (5 bases). With 5 bases removed from V and 10 bases from J, the gap between germline ends came to 9 bases. This CDR3 spans 12 amino acids. The V gene's germline CDR1 is SGHTA and CDR2 FQGNSA. The CDR3 here is CASSGGGSPLHF. For the CDR3, the DNA is TGTGCCAGCAGCGGGGGTGGGTCACCCCTCCACTTT.

The V and J genes are TRBV10-3 and TRBJ2-7; D might be TRBD1 (7 bases). The CDR3 is made up of 16 amino acids. Trimming left V 4 bases short and J 5 bases short, with 21 bases between. Germline lookup yields CDR1 ENHRY and CDR2 SYGVKD. The CDR3 DNA sequence: TGTGCCATCAGTGGGGGGTGGGCAGGGGGACTTGACGAGCAGTACTTC. Translated: CAISGGWAGGLDEQYF.

The chain combines TRBV28 with TRBJ1-2, with a weak D call TRBD1 (6 bases). Germline V gene sequence: CDR1 MDHEN, CDR2 SYDVKM. The CDR3 totals 13 residues. V lost 6 bases and J 5 bases, leaving 13 bases between the germline ends. The CDR3, as DNA: TGTGCCAGCAGGGACAGCTTCTGGTATGGCTACACCTTC. Protein product: CASRDSFWYGYTF.

V and J are TRBV19 and TRBJ2-7; 8 bases are a match to TRBD1. Germline values: CDR1 LNHDA, CDR2 SQIVND (reference sequence). V dropped 6 bases and J dropped 5; count of bases not matched to a gene: 6. This CDR3 region has 13 residues. The CDR3 sequence is CASRQGVIDEQYF. For the CDR3, the DNA is TGTGCCAGTAGACAGGGGGTTATTGACGAGCAGTACTTC.

The V gene is TRBV7-6, the J gene TRBJ2-1; possible D gene TRBD1, 6 bases. From germline, CDR1 is SGHVS and CDR2 FNYEAQ. The CDR3 covers 14 residues. The V end was cut by 5 bases, the J end by 2 bases, with 10 bases between. The CDR3 sequence: CASSLRGPYNEQFF. CDR3 nucleotide sequence: TGTGCCAGCAGCCTCAGGGGACCCTACAATGAGCAGTTCTTC.

This chain links TRBV13 with TRBJ2-3; TRBD2 matches 13 bases. Germline V gene lookup returns CDR1 PRHDT and CDR2 FYEKMQ (reference sequence). The CDR3 covers 16 residues. V lost 5 bases to trimming and J lost 4 bases; unmatched junction nucleotides: 6. The CDR3 reads CASSPGTSGVSDTQYF. The CDR3, as DNA: TGTGCCAGCAGCCCGGGGACTAGCGGGGTCTCAGATACGCAGTATTTT. Full variable domain (missing parts from reference TRBV13 and TRBJ2-3): AAGVIQSPRHLIKEKRETATLKCYPIPRHDTVYWYQQGPGQDPQFLISFYEKMQSDKGSIPDRFSAQQFSDYHSELNMSSLELGDSALYFCASSPGTSGVSDTQYFGPGTRLTVL.